The 30 T cell receptor beta chains below come from one sample, sequenced in a study of blood T cell repertoires in COVID-19. Measured with immunoSEQ multiplex PCR; TCRdb has only the in-frame clones, and not every one. The sample has about 160,000 clones, 65% to 85% seen once; the top ten hold about 11%. Sequencing input: peripheral blood. These receptor sequences come from a man aged 60 to 75 with active or convalescent COVID-19.

The chain carries TRBV5-6 and TRBJ2-7; D possibly corresponds to TRBD1 (6 bases). CDR3 size: 13 residues. V gave up 1 base and J gave up 4 bases, with 9 bases separating them. Germline V lookup: CDR1 SGHDT, CDR2 YYEEEE. CDR3 coding DNA: TGTGCCAGCAGCTTGACAGGGATGTACGAGCAGTACTTC. It is translated as CASSLTGMYEQYF.

The genes are TRBV6-5 and TRBJ2-3; the D is unclear. This CDR3 is 14 amino acids long. V lost 7 bases to trimming and J lost 2 bases, with 13 bases between them. The germline CDR1 and CDR2 sequences are MNHEY and SVGAGI. DNA for the CDR3: TGTGCCAGCACCCCAGGCCTCGCCACAGATACGCAGTATTTT. Amino acids: CASTPGLATDTQYF.

This clone appeared a few times. This chain links TRBV15 with TRBJ2-5; 8 bases match TRBD1. V lost 4 bases and J lost 5; bases outside the gene matches: 6. The CDR3 runs 14 residues. Germline values: CDR1 LNHNV, CDR2 YYDKDF (reference sequence). The CDR3 region has the DNA TGTGCCACCAGCACTCGGACAGGGATCGAGACCCAGTACTTC. This encodes CATSTRTGIETQYF.

The chain joins TRBV29-1 to TRBJ1-4; tentative D call: TRBD1 (6 bases). The CDR3 spans 16 residues. Per the germline V gene, CDR1 is SQVTM and CDR2 is ANQGSEA. Trimming cost V 6 bases and J 4 bases, with 21 bases left between them. The CDR3 sequence: CSVGLGQPPDNEKLFF. The CDR3 DNA follows: TGCAGCGTCGGACTAGGACAGCCACCAGATAATGAAAAACTGTTTTTT. Filled out from reference TRBV29-1 and TRBJ1-4, the complete variable domain reads SAVISQKPSRDICQRGTSLTIQCQVDSQVTMMFWYRQQPGQSLTLIATANQGSEATYESGFVIDKFPISRPNLTFSTLTVSNMSPEDSSIYLCSVGLGQPPDNEKLFFGSGTQLSVL.

The rearrangement uses TRBV19 and TRBJ1-3; TRBD1 might be the D (5 bases). Trimming took off 4 bases at V and 4 bases at J, with 17 bases between the two ends. The CDR3 covers 16 residues. Germline CDR1 is LNHDA and CDR2 is SQIVND (reference sequence). Here the CDR3 reads CASSKSRREAGNTIYF. The CDR3 DNA reads as TGTGCCAGTAGTAAGAGCCGCAGGGAGGCAGGAAACACCATATATTTT.

The V gene is TRBV6-5, the J gene TRBJ2-7, with TRBD1 matching 8 bases. The CDR3 covers 13 residues. V gave up 5 bases and J gave up 3 bases; unmatched junction bases: 3. The germline V gene encodes CDR1 MNHEY and CDR2 SVGAGI. The CDR3 DNA reads as TGTGCCAGCAGTCGGACAGGGCGCTACGAGCAGTACTTC. Residues: CASSRTGRYEQYF.

The chain recombines TRBV2 with TRBJ2-1; D possibly corresponds to TRBD2 (6 bases). V lost 6 bases and J lost 4, with 13 bases in between. CDR1 and CDR2 (germline): SNHLY, FYNNEI. The CDR3 contains 14 residues. The CDR3 is CASSPIGLYNEQFF. DNA of the CDR3: TGTGCCAGCAGCCCTATCGGACTATACAATGAGCAGTTCTTC.

The V call is TRBV12-3 or TRBV12-4, the J call TRBJ1-1; D call uncertain. Trimming removed 2 bases from V and 4 bases from J, with 8 bases in between. This CDR3 region has 13 residues. CDR3 protein: CASSLRQTTEAFF. DNA for the CDR3: TGTGCCAGCAGTTTAAGACAAACCACTGAAGCTTTCTTT.

This rearrangement joins TRBV3-1 (or the pseudogene TRBV3-2) to TRBJ2-2; D might be TRBD2 (5 bases). The germline V gene has CDR1 LGHDT and CDR2 YNNKEL (reference sequence). This CDR3 has 17 amino acids. V lost 0 bases and J 0 bases, leaving 11 bases between the germline ends. The CDR3 bases are TGTGCCAGCAGCCAAGATAGCCTAGCATCGAACACCGGGGAGCTGTTTTTT. Its translation is CASSQDSLASNTGELFF.

This chain joins TRBV5-1 and TRBJ2-1; the D gene is possibly TRBD2 (6 bases). V lost 3 bases and J lost 4, with 14 bases in between. In germline, CDR1 is SGHRS, CDR2 YFSETQ. This CDR3 has 15 residues. CDR3 amino acids: CASSSTPGEYNEQFF. The CDR3 region has the DNA TGCGCCAGCAGCTCCACCCCGGGAGAGTACAATGAGCAGTTCTTC.

In this sample, this clone turned up a few times. DNA for the CDR3: TGCGCCAGCAGCCAAGATGCCCTAGTAACAGATACGCAGTATTTT. This translates into CASSQDALVTDTQYF. The chain links TRBV4-1 to TRBJ2-3; D not resolved. In germline, CDR1 is MGHRA, CDR2 YSYEKL. The CDR3 totals 15 residues. Trimming took 0 bases from V and 3 from J, leaving 10 bases between them.

V usage is TRBV18 and J usage is TRBJ2-1; D perhaps matches TRBD1 (6 bases). This CDR3 is built from 13 residues. Germline-derived CDR1 and CDR2 are KGHSH and LQKENI. Trimming left V 1 base short and J 5 bases short, with 6 bases between. For the CDR3, the DNA is TGTGCCAGCTCACCACGACAGGACAATGAGCAGTTCTTC. Translated, it gives CASSPRQDNEQFF.

A few counts support this clone. The rearrangement links TRBV19 to TRBJ2-3, with a tentative D call TRBD1 (6 bases). This CDR3 is built from 15 residues. V lost 3 bases to trimming and J lost 6 bases, with 16 bases between them. Germline values: CDR1 LNHDA, CDR2 SQIVND (reference sequence). CDR3 in amino acids: CASSIPGVNLDTQYF. The CDR3 DNA follows: TGTGCCAGTAGTATCCCAGGGGTAAATTTGGATACGCAGTATTTT.

The chain is built from TRBV10-2 and TRBJ2-2, with TRBD1 matching 10 bases. Germline V gene sequence: CDR1 WSHSY, CDR2 SAAADI. Losses at the gene ends were 5 bases for V and 9 bases for J; bases not matched to a gene: 12. The CDR3 sequence is 16 residues long. The CDR3 coding sequence is TGCGCCAGCAGTCCATCCGGGACAGGGGCTTTGAGGGAGCTGTTTTTT. It codes for CASSPSGTGALRELFF.

The chain carries TRBV5-1 and TRBJ2-1; 9 bases map to TRBD2. The CDR3 loop spans 15 amino acids. CDR1 and CDR2 (germline): SGHRS, YFSETQ. V trimming: 0 bases; J trimming: 4 bases; junction bases outside the gene matches: 2. This CDR3 is CASSLALAGYNEQFF. In DNA, the CDR3 is TGCGCCAGCAGCTTGGCACTAGCGGGTTACAATGAGCAGTTCTTC.

The chain links TRBV18 to TRBJ2-1, with 12 bases aligning to TRBD2. After removal of 1 base from V and 2 bases from J, the junction contained 6 bases not matched to a gene. Germline CDR1 is KGHSH and CDR2 is LQKENI. The CDR3 runs to 18 residues. CDR3 in amino acids: CASSPRATSGSTYNEQFF. For the CDR3, the DNA is TGTGCCAGCTCACCACGGGCGACTAGCGGGAGTACCTACAATGAGCAGTTCTTC.

The CDR3 here is CASSPGQLSGANVLTF. The CDR3 DNA sequence: TGTGCCAGCAGCCCGGGACAGCTCTCTGGGGCCAACGTCCTGACTTTC. The V gene is TRBV11-3, the J gene TRBJ2-6; 7 bases are shared with TRBD1. J gave up 0 bases and V 5 bases, and 4 bases lay outside the gene matches. The CDR3 contains 16 residues. CDR1 is SGHNT and CDR2 is YENEEA in the germline V gene. The whole variable domain, filled in from reference TRBV11-3 and TRBJ2-6, reads EAGVVQSPRYKIIEKKQPVAFWCNPISGHNTLYWYLQNLGQGPELLIRYENEEAVDDSQLPKDRFSAERLKGVDSTLKIQPAELGDSAVYLCASSPGQLSGANVLTFGAGSRLTVL.

The genes are TRBV5-1 and TRBJ2-3; possibly TRBD1 for D (5 bases). Germline values: CDR1 SGHRS, CDR2 YFSETQ. Trimming left V 0 bases short and J 2 bases short, with 10 bases between. The CDR3 totals 15 residues. CDR3 bases: TGCGCCAGCAGCTTGGAGGGGCGCTTCACAGATACGCAGTATTTT. It translates to CASSLEGRFTDTQYF. Full variable domain (outside the CDR3, taken from reference TRBV5-1 and TRBJ2-3): KAGVTQTPRYLIKTRGQQVTLSCSPISGHRSVSWYQQTPGQGLQFLFEYFSETQRNKGNFPGRFSGRQFSNSRSEMNVSTLELGDSALYLCASSLEGRFTDTQYFGPGTRLTVL.

This chain joins TRBV9 and TRBJ2-7; D is unclear. V lost 4 bases and J 6 bases, leaving 17 bases between the germline ends. Germline assignment: CDR1 SGDLS and CDR2 YYNGEE. The CDR3 covers 14 residues. CDR3 region: CASSMSVTPREQYF. The CDR3 DNA reads as TGTGCCAGCAGCATGAGCGTCACCCCCCGCGAGCAGTACTTC.

This clone came up once. This sequence joins TRBV19 and TRBJ2-7; 12 bases line up with TRBD2. The V gene end was trimmed by 0 bases and the J gene end by 6 bases; junction bases not matched to a gene: 6. CDR1 is LNHDA and CDR2 is SQIVND in the germline V gene (reference sequence). The CDR3 has 16 amino acids. CDR3 sequence reads: CASSIDAASGRAEQYF. The CDR3, as DNA: TGTGCCAGTAGTATAGATGCCGCTAGCGGGAGGGCCGAGCAGTACTTC. The full variable domain, with the rest looked up from reference TRBV19 and TRBJ2-7, is DGGITQSPKYLFRKEGQNVTLSCEQNLNHDAMYWYRQDPGQGLRLIYYSQIVNDFQKGDIAEGYSVSREKKESFPLTVTSAQKNPTAFYLCASSIDAASGRAEQYFGPGTRLTVT.

This chain uses TRBV29-1 with TRBJ1-3; D not resolved. The CDR3 runs 15 residues. Germline V gene data show CDR1 as SQVTM and CDR2 as ANQGSEA. The V end lost 4 bases, the J end lost 4 bases, and 17 bases lay between the germline ends. In DNA, the CDR3 is TGCAGCGTTGTGGCGGGTGAGATAGGCGGAAACACCATATATTTT. Its translation is CSVVAGEIGGNTIYF.

The chain couples TRBV15 to TRBJ2-3; the D gene is possibly TRBD1 (7 bases). Trimming removed 0 bases at V and 3 bases at J, with 13 bases between. This CDR3 region has 16 residues. CDR1 LNHNV and CDR2 YYDKDF come from the germline V gene (reference sequence). CDR3 DNA sequence: TGTGCCACCAGCAGAGATCAGGGGGGATCAACAGATACGCAGTATTTT. Its protein product is CATSRDQGGSTDTQYF.

The rearrangement joins TRBV3-1 (or the pseudogene TRBV3-2) to TRBJ2-5; 11 bases map to TRBD2. Per the germline V gene, CDR1 is LGHDT and CDR2 is YNNKEL (reference sequence). This CDR3 comprises 15 residues. The V segment lost 3 bases and the J segment 5 bases; nucleotides outside the gene matches: 5. CDR3 in DNA: TGTGCCAGCAGCCAGGTAGCGGGGGGGCATGAGACCCAGTACTTC. Translated, it gives CASSQVAGGHETQYF.

This chain uses TRBV6-5 with TRBJ2-1; 8 bases agree with TRBD1. Germline V gene lookup returns CDR1 MNHEY and CDR2 SVGAGI. The length of the CDR3 is 15 residues. V was clipped by 4 bases and J by 0 bases; unmatched bases: 2. The CDR3 spells CASSSRGPSYNEQFF. The CDR3 nucleotides read TGTGCCAGCAGTTCCAGGGGGCCCTCCTACAATGAGCAGTTCTTC.

The chain is built from TRBV5-4 and TRBJ2-2; 11 bases fit TRBD2. CDR3 length: 16 residues. Unmatched junction bases numbered 7, after V lost 4 bases and J lost 5 bases. CDR1 and CDR2 from the germline V gene are SGHNT and YYREEE (reference sequence). The CDR3 reads CASSVLSGRGTGELFF. The DNA of the CDR3 is TGTGCCAGCAGCGTACTTAGCGGGAGGGGGACCGGGGAGCTGTTTTTT.

The J gene is TRBJ2-7, the V gene TRBV10-3, with a possible D match to TRBD1 (6 bases). V lost 10 bases and J lost 2, with 18 bases in between. CDR3 size: 14 residues. Germline lookup yields CDR1 ENHRY and CDR2 SYGVKD. The CDR3 DNA sequence: TGTGCCACCCAATACACTAAGGGGGCCTACGAGCAGTACTTC. Its translation: CATQYTKGAYEQYF.

This rearrangement joins TRBV6-5 to TRBJ2-5, with 8 bases that match TRBD2. The CDR3 is 15 amino acids. V lost 5 bases and J lost 4; bases outside the gene matches: 9. The germline V gene has CDR1 MNHEY and CDR2 SVGAGI. CDR3 in DNA: TGTGCCAGCAGTCCCGGGACCGGGGGGGGAGAGACCCAGTACTTC. Protein: CASSPGTGGGETQYF.

This rearrangement joins TRBV10-3 to TRBJ1-5; maybe TRBD1 (6 bases). Germline V gives CDR1 ENHRY, CDR2 SYGVKD. The V end lost 3 bases, the J end lost 1 base, and 10 bases lay between the germline ends. The CDR3 sequence is 15 residues long. In DNA, the CDR3 is TGTGCCATCAGTGAAACAGGGAAAAGCAATCAGCCCCAGCATTTT. It yields the protein CAISETGKSNQPQHF.

The CDR3 DNA reads TGTGCCAGCAGCTTAGCGGCGGGAGCCTCCCAAGAGACCCAGTACTTC. This gives the protein CASSLAAGASQETQYF. The chain joins TRBV7-2 to TRBJ2-5, with 7 bases fitting TRBD2. In germline, CDR1 is SGHTA, CDR2 FQGNSA. This CDR3 is 16 amino acids long. With 0 bases clipped from V and 1 base from J, the junction kept 5 bases outside the gene matches.

In this sample, this clone turned up a few times. The chain is built from TRBV21-1 and TRBJ2-7; the table's D call TRBD2 went unverified against the DNA. TRBV21-1 is a pseudogene segment. The CDR3 runs 14 residues. The CDR3 spells CASSKRTSGYEQYF. The CDR3 bases are TGTGCCAGCAGCAAAAGAACTAGCGGGTACGAGCAGTACTTC.